This TCR beta chain was found in a study of T cells in Graves' hyperthyroidism and ophthalmopathy. Points from the study as a whole: Researchers report that a 13 V-J model separated ophthalmopathy from stable hyperthyroidism.

TCR beta CDR3 region amplification was performed from RNA transcripts. TCR CDR3 underwent first-round RT-PCR with the HTBI primer set. TCRdb passed the multiplex PCR reads through MiXCR, listing each CDR3 protein once. The sample holds just under 750,000 distinct CDR3 sequences, about a third seen once. V lost 0 bases, J lost 8 bases, and 1 base stayed unmatched. Per the germline V gene, CDR1 is LNHDA and CDR2 is SQIVND (reference sequence). This CDR3 is built from 13 residues. This clonotype has more than one count but fewer than ten. What it binds is not known. This TCR derives from a woman aged 40 to 49 with Graves' hyperthyroidism. This chain uses TRBV19 with TRBJ2-3, with TRBD1 matching 8 bases. The sample was blood. The CDR3 protein is CASSIDGQGTQYF. The CDR3 bases are TGTGCCAGTAGTATAGACGGACAGGGTACGCAGTATTTT.